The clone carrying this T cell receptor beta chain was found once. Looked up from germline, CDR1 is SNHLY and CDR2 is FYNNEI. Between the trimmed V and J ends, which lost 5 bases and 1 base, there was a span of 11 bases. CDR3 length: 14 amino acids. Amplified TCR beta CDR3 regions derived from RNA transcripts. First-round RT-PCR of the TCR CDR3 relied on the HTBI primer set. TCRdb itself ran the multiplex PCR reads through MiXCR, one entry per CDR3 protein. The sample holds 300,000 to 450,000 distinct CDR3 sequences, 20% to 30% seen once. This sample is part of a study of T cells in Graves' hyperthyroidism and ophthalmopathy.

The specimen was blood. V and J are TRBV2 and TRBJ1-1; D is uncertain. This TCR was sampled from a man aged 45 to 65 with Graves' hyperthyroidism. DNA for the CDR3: TGTGCCAGCAGTCTCGGGAACGGGAACACTGAAGCTTTCTTT. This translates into CASSLGNGNTEAFF.